The clone carrying this TCR beta chain came up once. The antigen is unknown. Treatment in this sample: randomized to nivolumab then ipilimumab (arm A) or the reverse (arm B). DNA-damaging chemotherapy had not been given to any patient beforehand. The data derive from a study of sequential checkpoint blockade in melanoma. Turning to the study itself: Matched biopsies came pretreatment and at week 13 for about two dozen patients.

Points from the study as a whole: T-cell fraction and clonality followed PD-L1 and CD8+ counts, not mutational load. Rising tumor T-cell fraction and clonality meant about 30 times likelier benefit.

Here immunoSEQ multiplex PCR was the method, and the copy in TCRdb shows in-frame clones only, minus some. This sample has under 20,000 clones; under 85% occur once, and the top ten carry roughly 5.2%. CDR1 is GTSNPN, CDR2 SVGIG, per germline (reference sequence). This CDR3 has 15 residues. After removal of 4 bases from V and 3 bases from J, the junction contained 8 bases not matched to a gene. This sequence joins TRBV30 and TRBJ2-3; TRBD1 matches at 9 bases. The material was tumor tissue (inferred from file names), obtained from a patient given nivolumab and ipilimumab in sequence. The sequence was obtained from a human donor with melanoma. DNA for the CDR3: TGTGCCTGGACCCGCACCGGGACAGGGACAGATACGCAGTATTTT. Translation: CAWTRTGTGTDTQYF.